This TCR beta chain was captured by sequencing in a study of cytomegalovirus exposure and HLA in healthy donors. This CDR3 is built from 15 residues. V was trimmed by 5 bases and J by 7 bases, leaving 18 bases between them. Germline V gives CDR1 MDHEN, CDR2 SYDVKM. The protocol was immunoSEQ multiplex PCR, while the TCRdb copy is restricted to in-frame clones and leaves out a portion. Of 86,000 or so clones detected, less than 96% appear once; the ten largest clones hold less than 2%. Sequencing was performed on PBMCs. The chain joins TRBV28 to TRBJ1-5; the D gene is possibly TRBD1 (6 bases). The TCR originated in a man in his late teens or twenties in good health and CMV-seropositive. The CDR3 is CASSPLNPGDQPQHF. The CDR3 nucleotides are TGTGCCAGCAGTCCACTAAATCCAGGGGACCAGCCCCAGCATTTT.